What follows is one T cell receptor (beta chain) and its context. What it binds is not known. These data come from a study of T cell repertoires in cytomegalovirus infection. In the study overall: CMV epitopes used comprised recently identified HLA-C-restricted ones and well-studied HLA-B-restricted ones. Public TCR beta signatures marked donors with CMV infection and the matching HLA.

TCRdb ran MiXCR on the reads and lists one entry per CDR3 protein. Of fewer than 650,000 distinct CDR3 sequences in the sample, roughly 43% are singletons; the top ten hold around 46%. The CDR3 totals 17 residues. Losses at the gene ends were 2 bases for V and 4 bases for J; bases not matched to a gene: 13. Germline values: CDR1 LNHNV, CDR2 YYDKDF (reference sequence). Findings and caveats of the study: Within the response measured ex vivo, HLA-C-restricted CMV-specific TCR beta clonotypes were dominant.

Sequenced here: cultured PBMCs, sampled from culture after CMV antigen stimulation. V usage is TRBV15 and J usage is TRBJ2-5; 7 bases are shared with TRBD2. This clonotype originated in a human donor in good health (CMV status not recorded). Some clones in this sample may be carry-over from other donors' samples. CDR3 amino acids: CATSRILRLADGETQYF. CDR3 bases: TGTGCCACCAGCAGAATTCTAAGACTAGCAGATGGAGAGACCCAGTACTTC.